These 2 T cell receptor beta chains were sequenced from one sample in a study of cytomegalovirus exposure and HLA in healthy donors. Assay used: immunoSEQ multiplex PCR; TCRdb lists only in-frame clones, some missing. The data show about 220,000 clones, 80% to 90% seen once. Sequenced material: PBMCs. The receptors were sampled from a woman between 18 and 29 years old in good health and CMV-seronegative.

This clone turned up a few times. The chain is built from TRBV4-1 and TRBJ1-2, with TRBD1 as a possible D gene (6 bases). The CDR3 sequence is 18 residues long. The germline CDR1 and CDR2 sequences are MGHRA and YSYEKL. V lost 1 base and J 3 bases, leaving 21 bases between the germline ends. The CDR3 coding sequence is TGCGCCAGCAGCCAAGGGTATGGGGGCTCGTCCGGGGACTATGGCTACACCTTC. Amino acid sequence: CASSQGYGGSSGDYGYTF.

The chain joins TRBV5-8 to TRBJ1-1; D may be TRBD1 (5 bases). V lost 3 bases to trimming and J lost 1 base, with 19 bases between them. CDR1 is SGHTS, CDR2 YDEGEE, per germline. CDR3 length: 17 residues. CDR3 in DNA: TGTGCCAGCAGCTCTTCGATTTTGGGCAGGGCGAACACTGAAGCTTTCTTT. Translating gives CASSSSILGRANTEAFF.